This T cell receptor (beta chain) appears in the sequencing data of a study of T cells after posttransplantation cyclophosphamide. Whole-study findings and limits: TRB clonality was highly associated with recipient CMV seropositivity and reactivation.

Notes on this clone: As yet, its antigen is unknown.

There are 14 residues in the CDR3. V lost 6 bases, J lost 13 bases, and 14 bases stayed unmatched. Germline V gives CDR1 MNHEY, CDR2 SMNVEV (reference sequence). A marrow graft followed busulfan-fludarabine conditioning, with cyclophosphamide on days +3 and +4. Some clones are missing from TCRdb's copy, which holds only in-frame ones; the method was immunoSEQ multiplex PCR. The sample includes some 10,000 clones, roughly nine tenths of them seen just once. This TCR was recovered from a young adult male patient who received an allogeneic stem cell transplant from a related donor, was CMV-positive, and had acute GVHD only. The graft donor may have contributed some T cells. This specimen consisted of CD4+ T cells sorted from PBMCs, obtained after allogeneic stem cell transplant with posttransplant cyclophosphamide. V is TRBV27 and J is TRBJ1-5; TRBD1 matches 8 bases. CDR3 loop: CASRPRTGRRGQHF. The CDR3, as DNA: TGTGCCAGCAGACCGAGGACAGGGCGCCGGGGTCAGCATTTT.